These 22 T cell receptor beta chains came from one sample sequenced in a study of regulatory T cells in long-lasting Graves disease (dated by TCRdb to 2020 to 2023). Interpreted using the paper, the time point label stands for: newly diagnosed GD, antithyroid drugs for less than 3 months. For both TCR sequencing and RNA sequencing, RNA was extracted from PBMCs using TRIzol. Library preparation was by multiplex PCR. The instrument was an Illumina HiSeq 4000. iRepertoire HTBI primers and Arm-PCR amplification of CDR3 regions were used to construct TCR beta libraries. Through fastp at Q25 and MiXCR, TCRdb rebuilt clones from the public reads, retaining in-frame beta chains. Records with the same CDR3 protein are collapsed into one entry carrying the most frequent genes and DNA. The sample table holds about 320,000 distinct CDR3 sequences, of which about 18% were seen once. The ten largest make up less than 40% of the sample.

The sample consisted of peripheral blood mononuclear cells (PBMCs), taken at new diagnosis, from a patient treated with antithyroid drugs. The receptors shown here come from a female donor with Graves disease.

The CDR3 sequence: CASREGGPEQYF. CDR3 nucleotides: TGTGCCAGCCGCGAAGGGGGGCCAGAGCAGTACTTC. The chain combines TRBV6-1 with TRBJ2-7, with D perhaps matching TRBD1 or TRBD2 (6 bases each). V was trimmed by 8 bases and J by 7 bases, leaving 15 bases between them. CDR1 and CDR2 from the germline V gene are MNHNS and SASEGT. The CDR3 is 12 amino acids.

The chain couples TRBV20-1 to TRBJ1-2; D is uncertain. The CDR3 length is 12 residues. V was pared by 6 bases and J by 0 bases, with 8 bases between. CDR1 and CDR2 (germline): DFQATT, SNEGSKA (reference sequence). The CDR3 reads CSAPTANYGYTF. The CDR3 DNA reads TGCAGTGCCCCGACGGCTAACTATGGCTACACCTTC.

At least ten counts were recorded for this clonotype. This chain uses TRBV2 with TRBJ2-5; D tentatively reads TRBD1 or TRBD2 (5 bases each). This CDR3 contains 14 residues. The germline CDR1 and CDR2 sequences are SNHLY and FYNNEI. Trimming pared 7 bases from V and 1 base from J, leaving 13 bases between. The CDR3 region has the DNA TGTGCCAGCAAGGGGAGCGGTACCCAAGAGACCCAGTACTTC. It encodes CASKGSGTQETQYF.

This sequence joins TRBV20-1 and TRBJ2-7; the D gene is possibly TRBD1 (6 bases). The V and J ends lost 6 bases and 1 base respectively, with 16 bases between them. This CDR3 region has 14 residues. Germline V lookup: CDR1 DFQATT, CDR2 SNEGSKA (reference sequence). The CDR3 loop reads CSASNPGESYEQYF. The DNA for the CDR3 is TGCAGTGCCTCCAATCCAGGGGAATCCTACGAGCAGTACTTC.

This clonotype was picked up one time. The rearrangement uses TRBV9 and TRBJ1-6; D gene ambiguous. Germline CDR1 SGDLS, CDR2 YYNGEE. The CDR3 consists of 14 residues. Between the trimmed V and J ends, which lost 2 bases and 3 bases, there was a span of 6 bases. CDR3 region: CASSVGSYNSPLHF. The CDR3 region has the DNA TGTGCCAGCAGCGTGGGTAGCTATAATTCACCCCTCCACTTT.

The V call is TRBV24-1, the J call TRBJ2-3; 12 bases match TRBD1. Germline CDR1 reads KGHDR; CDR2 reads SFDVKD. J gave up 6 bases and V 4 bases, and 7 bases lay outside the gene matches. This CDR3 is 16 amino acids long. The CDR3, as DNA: TGTGCCACCAGTGACACCCGGGACAGGGGGCGGGATACGCAGTATTTT. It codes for CATSDTRDRGRDTQYF.

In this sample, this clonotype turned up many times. DNA for the CDR3: TGTGCCAGCCACCCGGTTAGTTCGGGGATGGGGCAGCCCCAGCATTTT. Encoded protein: CASHPVSSGMGQPQHF. The V gene is TRBV19, the J gene TRBJ1-5; D gene uncertain. Trimming removed 9 bases from V and 7 bases from J, with 25 bases in between. This CDR3 has 16 residues. Germline CDR1 reads LNHDA; CDR2 reads SQIVND (reference sequence).

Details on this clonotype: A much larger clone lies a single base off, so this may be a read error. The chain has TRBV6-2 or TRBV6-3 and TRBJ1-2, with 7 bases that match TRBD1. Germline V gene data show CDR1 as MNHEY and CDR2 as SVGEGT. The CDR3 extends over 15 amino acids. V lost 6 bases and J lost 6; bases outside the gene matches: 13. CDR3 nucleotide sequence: TGTGCCAGCAGAGTCAGGGACAGCTCCGGCAATGGCTACACCTTC. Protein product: CASRVRDSSGNGYTF.

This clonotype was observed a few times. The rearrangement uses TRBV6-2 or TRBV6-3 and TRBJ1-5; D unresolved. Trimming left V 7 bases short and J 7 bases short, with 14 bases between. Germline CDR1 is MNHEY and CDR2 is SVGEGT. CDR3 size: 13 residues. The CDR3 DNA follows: TGTGCCAGCACCCTGGAGTCAACCCAGCCCCAGCATTTT. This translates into CASTLESTQPQHF.

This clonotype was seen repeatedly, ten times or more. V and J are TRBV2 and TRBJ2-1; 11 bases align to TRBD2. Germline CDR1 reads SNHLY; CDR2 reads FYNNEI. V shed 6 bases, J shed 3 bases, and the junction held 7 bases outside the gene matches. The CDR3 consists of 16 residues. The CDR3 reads CASRRPGTSGYNEQFF. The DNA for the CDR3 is TGTGCCAGCAGACGACCCGGGACTAGCGGCTACAATGAGCAGTTCTTC. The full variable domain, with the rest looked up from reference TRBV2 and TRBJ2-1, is EPEVTQTPSHQVTQMGQEVILRCVPISNHLYFYWYRQILGQKVEFLVSFYNNEISEKSEIFDDQFSVERPDGSNFTLKIRSTKLEDSAMYFCASRRPGTSGYNEQFFGPGTRLTVL.

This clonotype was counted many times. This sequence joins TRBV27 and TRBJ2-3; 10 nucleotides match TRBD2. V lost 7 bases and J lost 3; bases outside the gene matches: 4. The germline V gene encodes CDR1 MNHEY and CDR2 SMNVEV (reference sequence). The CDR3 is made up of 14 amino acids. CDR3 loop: CASKPTSGTDTQYF. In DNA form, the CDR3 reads TGTGCCAGCAAACCGACTAGCGGGACAGATACGCAGTATTTT.

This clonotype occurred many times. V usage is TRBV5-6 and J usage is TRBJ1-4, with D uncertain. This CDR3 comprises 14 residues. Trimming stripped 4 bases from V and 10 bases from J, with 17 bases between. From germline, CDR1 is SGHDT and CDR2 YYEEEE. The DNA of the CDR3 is TGTGCCAGCAGCCCTCAGAACCGGGTTGGAAAACTGTTTTTT. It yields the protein CASSPQNRVGKLFF.

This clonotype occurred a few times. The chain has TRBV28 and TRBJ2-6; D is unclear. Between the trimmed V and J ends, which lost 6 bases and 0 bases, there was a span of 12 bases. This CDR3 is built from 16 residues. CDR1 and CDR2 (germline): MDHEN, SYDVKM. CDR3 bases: TGTGCCAGCAGCCCCGGACGGACCTCTGGGGCCAACGTCCTGACTTTC. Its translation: CASSPGRTSGANVLTF. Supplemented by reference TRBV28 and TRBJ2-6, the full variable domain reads DVKVTQSSRYLVKRTGEKVFLECVQDMDHENMFWYRQDPGLGLRLIYFSYDVKMKEKGDIPEGYSVSREKKERFSLILESASTNQTSMYLCASSPGRTSGANVLTFGAGSRLTVL.

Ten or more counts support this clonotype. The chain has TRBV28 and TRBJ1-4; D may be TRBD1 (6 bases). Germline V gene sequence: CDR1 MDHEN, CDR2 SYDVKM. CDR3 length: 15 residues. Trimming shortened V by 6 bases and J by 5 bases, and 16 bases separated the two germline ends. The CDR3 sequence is CASRDGGGENEKLFF. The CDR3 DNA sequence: TGTGCCAGCAGAGACGGGGGGGGCGAGAATGAAAAACTGTTTTTT.

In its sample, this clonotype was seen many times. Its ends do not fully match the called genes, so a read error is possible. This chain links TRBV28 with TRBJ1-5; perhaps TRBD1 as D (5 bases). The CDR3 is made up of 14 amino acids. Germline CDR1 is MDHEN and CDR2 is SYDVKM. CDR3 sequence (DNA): TGTGCCAGCAGGTACGGGGGGAGCATTCAGCCCCAGCATTTT. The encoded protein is CASRYGGSIQPQHF.

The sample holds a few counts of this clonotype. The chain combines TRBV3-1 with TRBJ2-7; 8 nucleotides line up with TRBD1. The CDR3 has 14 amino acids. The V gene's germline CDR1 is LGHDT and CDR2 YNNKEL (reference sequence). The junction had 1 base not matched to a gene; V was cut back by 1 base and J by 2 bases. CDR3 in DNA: TGTGCCAGCAGCCAAGGGACAGGGCCCTACGAGCAGTACTTC. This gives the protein CASSQGTGPYEQYF.

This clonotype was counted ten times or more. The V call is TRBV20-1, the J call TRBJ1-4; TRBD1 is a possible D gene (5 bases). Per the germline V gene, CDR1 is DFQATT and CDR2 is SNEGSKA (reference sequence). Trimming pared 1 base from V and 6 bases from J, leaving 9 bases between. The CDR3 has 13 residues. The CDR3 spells CSARVGGDEKLFF. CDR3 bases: TGCAGTGCTAGAGTGGGGGGGGATGAAAAACTGTTTTTT.

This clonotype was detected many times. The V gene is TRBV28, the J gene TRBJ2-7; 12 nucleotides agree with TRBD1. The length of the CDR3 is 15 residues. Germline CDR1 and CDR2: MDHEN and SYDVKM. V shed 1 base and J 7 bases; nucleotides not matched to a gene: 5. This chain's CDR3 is CASSLSGQGAEEQYF. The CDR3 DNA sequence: TGTGCCAGCAGTTTATCGGGACAGGGGGCGGAAGAGCAGTACTTC.

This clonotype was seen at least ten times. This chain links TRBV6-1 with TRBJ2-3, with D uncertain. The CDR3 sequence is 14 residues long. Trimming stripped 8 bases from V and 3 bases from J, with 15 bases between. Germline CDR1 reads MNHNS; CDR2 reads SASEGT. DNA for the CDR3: TGTGCCAGCCGACTCGGTTGGTCGACAGATACGCAGTATTTT. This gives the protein CASRLGWSTDTQYF.

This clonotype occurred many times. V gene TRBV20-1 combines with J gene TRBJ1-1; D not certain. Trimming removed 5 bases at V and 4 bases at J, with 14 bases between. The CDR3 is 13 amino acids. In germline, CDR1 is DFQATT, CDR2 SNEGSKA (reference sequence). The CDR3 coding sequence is TGCAGTGCTCACCAGGACGGAGGCACTGAAGCTTTCTTT. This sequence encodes CSAHQDGGTEAFF.

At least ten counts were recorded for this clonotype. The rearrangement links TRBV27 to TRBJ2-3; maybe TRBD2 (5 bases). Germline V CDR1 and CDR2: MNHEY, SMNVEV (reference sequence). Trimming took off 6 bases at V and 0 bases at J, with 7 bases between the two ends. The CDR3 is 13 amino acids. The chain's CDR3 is CASRAGSTDTQYF. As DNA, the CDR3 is TGTGCCAGCAGGGCGGGTAGCACAGATACGCAGTATTTT.

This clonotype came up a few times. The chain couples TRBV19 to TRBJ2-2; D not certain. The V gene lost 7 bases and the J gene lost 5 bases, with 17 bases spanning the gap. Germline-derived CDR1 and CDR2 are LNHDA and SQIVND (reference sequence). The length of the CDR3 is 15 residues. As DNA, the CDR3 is TGTGCCAGTACCCAGAGATCCCCCCCTACCGGGGAGCTGTTTTTT. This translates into CASTQRSPPTGELFF.